The 19 T cell receptor beta chains presented below share a single source sample, sequenced in a study of T cell responses to AZD1222 COVID-19 vaccine. Assay: immunoSEQ multiplex PCR; the TCRdb copy retains only in-frame clones and omits some. The table has over 110,000 clones, around 91% seen once. Specimen: peripheral blood, collected on day 0 of AZD1222 vaccination. The receptors shown here come from an adult in good health.

The chain uses TRBV13 and TRBJ2-7, with D possibly TRBD1 on 5 matching bases. Germline CDR1 PRHDT, CDR2 FYEKMQ (reference sequence). V was cut by 7 bases and J by 3 bases, with 16 bases left in between. The CDR3 extends over 14 amino acids. DNA of the CDR3: TGTGCCAGCACTCTTAGACAGAGCCACTACGAGCAGTACTTC. Its translation: CASTLRQSHYEQYF.

In this sample, this clone turned up once. V usage is TRBV5-1 and J usage is TRBJ2-1, with D perhaps matching TRBD1 or TRBD2 (5 bases each). Germline lookup yields CDR1 SGHRS and CDR2 YFSETQ. CDR3 size: 15 residues. The germline V and J ends were trimmed by 0 bases and 0 bases, with 7 bases remaining between them. CDR3 in DNA: TGCGCCAGCAGCTTGGAGGGACCCTCCTACAATGAGCAGTTCTTC. Translating it yields CASSLEGPSYNEQFF. The full variable domain, with the rest looked up from reference TRBV5-1 and TRBJ2-1, is KAGVTQTPRYLIKTRGQQVTLSCSPISGHRSVSWYQQTPGQGLQFLFEYFSETQRNKGNFPGRFSGRQFSNSRSEMNVSTLELGDSALYLCASSLEGPSYNEQFFGPGTRLTVL.

The V call is TRBV27, the J call TRBJ1-2, with TRBD1 matching 7 bases. In germline, CDR1 is MNHEY, CDR2 SMNVEV (reference sequence). V trimming: 8 bases; J trimming: 4 bases; junction bases outside the gene matches: 10. The CDR3 runs to 14 residues. CDR3 bases: TGTGCCAGCTCCTCATACAGGGGTCTCTATGGCTACACCTTC. Its protein product is CASSSYRGLYGYTF.

The genes are TRBV6-5 and TRBJ2-3, with 10 positions matching TRBD2. This CDR3 region has 15 residues. Trimming cost V 8 bases and J 6 bases; bases outside gene matches: 11. Per germline, CDR1 MNHEY and CDR2 SVGAGI. CDR3 amino acids: CASCQAGGTGDTQYF. The CDR3 DNA reads as TGTGCCAGCTGCCAAGCGGGGGGGACGGGGGATACGCAGTATTTT.

The J gene is TRBJ1-1, the V gene TRBV5-1; maybe TRBD1 (6 bases). The germline gives CDR1 SGHRS, CDR2 YFSETQ. CDR3 length: 13 amino acids. V gave up 0 bases and J gave up 10 bases, with 13 bases separating them. The CDR3 DNA follows: TGCGCCAGCAGCTTGGCCGATGGCAGGGGAGCTTTCTTT. This sequence encodes CASSLADGRGAFF. Full variable domain (remainder filled in from reference TRBV5-1 and TRBJ1-1): KAGVTQTPRYLIKTRGQQVTLSCSPISGHRSVSWYQQTPGQGLQFLFEYFSETQRNKGNFPGRFSGRQFSNSRSEMNVSTLELGDSALYLCASSLADGRGAFFGQGTRLTVV.

The chain combines TRBV18 with TRBJ2-2; 8 bases are shared with TRBD1. V shed 0 bases and J 6 bases; nucleotides not matched to a gene: 6. The CDR3 consists of 16 residues. Germline lookup yields CDR1 KGHSH and CDR2 LQKENI. In DNA form, the CDR3 reads TGTGCCAGCTCACCACCGAGGACAGGGTGGTCCGGGGAGCTGTTTTTT. Its translation is CASSPPRTGWSGELFF.

V is TRBV7-8 and J is TRBJ2-7, with a possible D match to TRBD2 (6 bases). V gave up 5 bases and J gave up 1 base, with 15 bases separating them. CDR3 length: 15 amino acids. Germline CDR1 is SGHVS and CDR2 is FQNEAQ. The CDR3 here is CASSPQRVPSYEQYF. The CDR3 coding sequence is TGTGCCAGCAGCCCCCAGCGGGTTCCATCCTACGAGCAGTACTTC.

The chain carries TRBV27 and TRBJ2-7; D gene unclear. CDR3 length: 10 residues. Per germline, CDR1 MNHEY and CDR2 SMNVEV (reference sequence). The germline V and J ends were trimmed by 6 bases and 4 bases, with 4 bases remaining between them. CDR3 DNA sequence: TGTGCCAGCAGAGAATACGAGCAGTACTTC. Its translation is CASREYEQYF.

This clone occurred a few times. The chain has TRBV5-1 and TRBJ1-1; D gene uncertain. Germline CDR1 SGHRS, CDR2 YFSETQ. The CDR3 loop spans 14 amino acids. The V gene lost 4 bases and the J gene lost 0 bases, with 10 bases spanning the gap. CDR3 bases: TGCGCCAGCAGCGCCGGAGGATTGAACACTGAAGCTTTCTTT. Translating gives CASSAGGLNTEAFF.

The chain links TRBV19 to TRBJ1-4; D possibly corresponds to TRBD1 (5 bases). Per the germline V gene, CDR1 is LNHDA and CDR2 is SQIVND (reference sequence). This CDR3 comprises 13 residues. Trimming removed 0 bases from V and 8 bases from J, with 7 bases in between. CDR3 DNA sequence: TGTGCCAGTAGTATAGATGGGGGAGAAAAACTGTTTTTT. It encodes CASSIDGGEKLFF.

This sequence joins TRBV4-1 and TRBJ1-5; TRBD1 matches at 7 bases. Germline V gives CDR1 MGHRA, CDR2 YSYEKL. V dropped 3 bases and J dropped 4; count of bases not matched to a gene: 6. The CDR3 spans 15 residues. Here the CDR3 reads CASSQGQYQNQPQHF. The DNA of the CDR3 is TGCGCCAGCAGCCAGGGACAGTACCAGAATCAGCCCCAGCATTTT.

This clone showed up many times. The gene calls are TRBV5-1 and TRBJ1-1; D is ambiguous. Looked up from germline, CDR1 is SGHRS and CDR2 is YFSETQ. Trimming cost V 3 bases and J 2 bases, with 14 bases left between them. The CDR3 runs 15 residues. The CDR3, as DNA: TGCGCCAGCAGCTCCCAGGCCCCCGAAAACACTGAAGCTTTCTTT. Amino acids: CASSSQAPENTEAFF.

The chain is built from TRBV2 and TRBJ1-1; TRBD1 is a possible D gene (5 bases). The ends were cut back, 7 bases at V and 3 bases at J, with 18 bases in the middle. Looked up from germline, CDR1 is SNHLY and CDR2 is FYNNEI. The CDR3 runs to 15 residues. The DNA for the CDR3 is TGTGCCAGCATTCGTCAGGGCCTCAGGGACACTGAAGCTTTCTTT. Its translation: CASIRQGLRDTEAFF.

The chain employs TRBV30 and TRBJ2-3; TRBD2 might be the D (6 bases). This CDR3 contains 15 residues. With 3 bases removed from V and 2 bases from J, the gap between germline ends came to 15 bases. Germline CDR1 and CDR2: GTSNPN and SVGIG (reference sequence). CDR3 coding DNA: TGTGCCTGGAGCCGGGACTCATATCCCACAGATACGCAGTATTTT. Protein product: CAWSRDSYPTDTQYF.

The table lists this clone with a count of one. The chain combines TRBV28 with TRBJ2-7; D gene unclear. The germline gives CDR1 MDHEN, CDR2 SYDVKM. V was pared by 2 bases and J by 3 bases, with 2 bases between. This CDR3 region has 11 residues. The CDR3 DNA follows: TGTGCCAGCAGTTTAAACTACGAGCAGTACTTC. It yields the protein CASSLNYEQYF.

The J gene is TRBJ2-2, the V gene TRBV6-5, with D perhaps TRBD2 (5 bases). The CDR3 runs 14 residues. Germline CDR1 reads MNHEY; CDR2 reads SVGAGI. V was pared by 7 bases and J by 6 bases, with 15 bases between. The DNA of the CDR3 is TGTGCCAGCAACAGCGTCTCGGGATCCGGGGAGCTGTTTTTT. It yields the protein CASNSVSGSGELFF.

In its sample, this clone was seen once. This chain uses TRBV4-1 with TRBJ2-7, with a tentative D call TRBD2 (6 bases). V was shortened by 3 bases and J by 5 bases, with 17 bases between the two germline ends. The CDR3 is 15 residues long. Germline values: CDR1 MGHRA, CDR2 YSYEKL. The CDR3 protein is CASSHILAFRNEQYF. In DNA form, the CDR3 reads TGCGCCAGCAGCCATATACTAGCTTTTCGGAACGAGCAGTACTTC.

The rearrangement joins TRBV6-2 or TRBV6-3 to TRBJ1-2; D ambiguous. The germline V gene has CDR1 MNHEY and CDR2 SVGEGT. CDR3 size: 12 residues. V was cut by 6 bases and J by 4 bases, with 9 bases left in between. The CDR3 DNA sequence: TGTGCCAGCAGCTATTGGACCTATGGCTACACCTTC. It yields the protein CASSYWTYGYTF.

The chain is built from TRBV11-2 and TRBJ1-5, with D perhaps matching TRBD1 (6 bases). Germline V gene lookup returns CDR1 SGHAT and CDR2 FQNNGV. The CDR3 sequence is 14 residues long. The V end lost 2 bases, the J end lost 7 bases, and 12 bases lay between the germline ends. The CDR3 loop is CASSLRGGVQPQHF. The CDR3 nucleotides are TGTGCCAGCAGCTTAAGGGGGGGGGTCCAGCCCCAGCATTTT.